This paragraph covers one T cell receptor beta chain sequence. This clonotype was observed at least ten times. This clone's antigen is unknown. Base-call qualities are not available, and no considerably larger clone is one nucleotide away. Amplification of TCR beta CDR3 regions was carried out from RNA transcripts. A first-round RT-PCR of the TCR CDR3 used the HTBI primer set with the Qiagen OneStep RT-PCR kit. The libraries were constructed in a second round of multiplex PCR and then size-selected and purified. Libraries were sequenced paired-end with 100 bp reads on an Illumina HiSeq2000. The authors' analysis ran thus. Raw data were processed with SOAPnuke, discarding reads with adapters, uncalled bases, mean Phred below 15, or no exact constant-primer or identifier match. COPE v1.2.5 was used to merge high-quality paired reads, and clonotypes were defined as unique nucleotide sequences. MiTCR v1.1 was used to align the clonotypes against IMGT TRBV, TRBD and TRBJ reference segments. The analysis included only V-J combinations with a frequency above 0.0001, which together covered approximately 99% of the repertoires. The TCS score was defined as the ratio of F50 (clonal expansion) to E x V (chaos), calculated using BLOSUM62-based TCRdist between CDR3 peptides within each V-J. Welch's t-statistics and random forest reduced around 550 V-J features to 13, which were used in a naive Bayes classifier (R e1071). The public reads were reanalyzed by TCRdb: fastp trimming at Q25, MiXCR alignment, in-frame beta chains only. All rows with the same CDR3 protein become a single entry with the most common DNA and genes. The V and J calls were determined by TCRdb, not by the authors. This sample has around 560,000 distinct CDR3 sequences in its table, and roughly a sixth of those were observed once. In total, the top ten clones hold around a sixth of the sample.

A patient counted as having stable Graves' hyperthyroidism if no progression to ophthalmopathy occurred over 18 months of follow-up. Hyperthyroidism patients were newly diagnosed, had a disease duration of under 2 months, and were aged 18 to 65 years. Exclusion was applied to patients with uncontrolled infections, other autoimmune diseases, pregnancy or lactation. Diagnoses were based on clinical symptoms, serum thyroxine and TRAb, thyroid ultrasound and orbital computed tomography. PBMCs were isolated from about 9.1 ml of fresh peripheral blood by Ficoll-Paque density gradient centrifugation. Total RNA was extracted using Trizol reagent, and RNA quality was assessed on an Agilent 2100 Bioanalyzer. The entry originates in a study of T cells in Graves' hyperthyroidism and ophthalmopathy (dated by TCRdb to the late 2010s). At the level of the whole study: Peripheral blood samples were taken at initial diagnosis, before any treatment was given. TCR V-J signatures able to tell the groups apart were searched for in a discovery cohort of 90 to 100 patients, of whom fewer than 45 had Graves' ophthalmopathy and around 56 had stable Graves' hyperthyroidism. Prospective prediction of ophthalmopathy was tested in an independent validation cohort consisting of under 20 hyperthyroidism patients and approximately 16 patients who later progressed to ophthalmopathy. The 100 or so discovery patients were divided at random into training and test sets in a 7:3 ratio. In about six Graves' hyperthyroidism patients, the study also compared T-cell repertoires from thyroid tissue with T-cell repertoires from blood. Once sampling was done, hyperthyroidism patients were given methimazole at a starting dose of 30 mg daily, whereas ophthalmopathy patients were given high-dose intravenous methylprednisolone. According to the paper, TCR Vbeta CDR3 sequencing was carried out on some 130 peripheral blood samples, which came from about 45 ophthalmopathy, around 74 hyperthyroidism and approximately 17 progressor patients. Overall study results and their limits: In validation, the model predicted progression to ophthalmopathy with 55% to 71% sensitivity and around 72% specificity, a median of 6.5 months before onset. Sample size was not statistically predetermined, and investigators were not blinded to group allocation. Most expanded thyroid clonotypes (frequency above 0.001) were also found in blood, which suggests that blood repertoires may mirror thyroid immune responses. A 13 V-J signature model separated ophthalmopathy from stable hyperthyroidism, with around 88% sensitivity and approximately 81% specificity in cross-validation and 80%/75% in testing.

Reading the germline V gene (reference sequence) gives CDR1 LGHDT and CDR2 YNNKEL. The CDR3 measures 16 amino acids from cysteine to phenylalanine. The retained sequence is limited to the CDR3, 48 bases, with the frame set at the first base. V and J are truncated by 2 bases and 3 bases respectively, leaving an intervening sequence of 17 bases. The sequenced material came from blood. The clonotype was recovered from a young woman with Graves' hyperthyroidism. This sequence uses TRBV3-1 and TRBJ2-7, and possibly TRBD2, on 6 matching bases. In nucleotides, the sequence is TGTGCCAGCAGCCAAAGATTTGCGGGATCTTACTACGAGCAGTACTTC. It codes for CASSQRFAGSYYEQYF.